Each of the 7 T cell receptor beta chains below was sequenced from the same sample in a study of human T cells and chemical hapten exposure. TCRdb re-called the RACE reads through MiXCR, storing one row per CDR3 protein. The profile shows 95,000 or so distinct CDR3 sequences, about an eighth of them singletons. Specified time point: patch test 2, 6 weeks after DPC sensitization. The treatment here: therapeutic diphenylcyclopropenone sensitization with weekly scalp DPC. Sequenced material: whole blood, taken in connection with sensitization to the hapten diphenylcyclopropenone (DPC). The receptors derive from a middle-aged woman with alopecia areata. Some clones in this sample may be carry-over from other donors' samples.

The V call is TRBV11-2, the J call TRBJ1-2; D gene unclear. V gave up 5 bases and J gave up 5 bases, with 9 bases separating them. Germline V gene data show CDR1 as SGHAT and CDR2 as FQNNGV. The CDR3 is 12 residues long. CDR3 amino acids: CASSPGSYGYTF. The CDR3, as DNA: TGTGCCAGCAGCCCGGGTTCGTATGGCTACACCTTC.

The J gene is TRBJ2-1, the V gene TRBV28, with no clear D. Germline CDR1 is MDHEN and CDR2 is SYDVKM. Trimming pared 7 bases from V and 0 bases from J, leaving 13 bases between. The CDR3 runs to 15 residues. The CDR3 bases are TGTGCCAGCACTGAGACCGTGAGCTCCTACAATGAGCAGTTCTTC. Encoded protein: CASTETVSSYNEQFF.

This clonotype was counted at least ten times. The rearrangement links TRBV7-2 to TRBJ2-7, with a weak D call TRBD1 (6 bases). Trimming removed 4 bases at V and 1 base at J, with 17 bases between. The germline V gene encodes CDR1 SGHTA and CDR2 FQGNSA. There are 16 residues in the CDR3. CDR3 coding DNA: TGTGCCAGCAGCTCGTCGGCAGGGGTGGCATCCTACGAGCAGTACTTC. Protein: CASSSSAGVASYEQYF.

This clonotype was seen a handful of times. The chain carries TRBV28 and TRBJ1-6; D possibly corresponds to TRBD1 (6 bases). Trimming pared 6 bases from V and 9 bases from J, leaving 12 bases between. The CDR3 has 13 residues. Germline loops: CDR1 MDHEN, CDR2 SYDVKM. The CDR3: CASRLGDTSPLHF. The DNA of the CDR3 is TGTGCCAGCAGGCTAGGGGACACTTCACCCCTCCACTTT.

This clonotype was picked up many times. This rearrangement joins TRBV6-6 to TRBJ2-5, with TRBD2 matching 8 bases. After removal of 5 bases from V and 1 base from J, the junction contained 6 bases not matched to a gene. The CDR3 is 15 residues long. Looked up from germline, CDR1 is MNHNY and CDR2 is SVGAGI (reference sequence). The CDR3 bases are TGTGCCAGCAGTCGCACTAGCGGCGGCCAAGAGACCCAGTACTTC. Protein sequence: CASSRTSGGQETQYF.

This clonotype was detected only once. The V and J genes are TRBV6-5 and TRBJ2-1; 9 nucleotides line up with TRBD1. The length of the CDR3 is 16 residues. CDR1 and CDR2 (germline): MNHEY, SVGAGI. Trimming cost V 5 bases and J 5 bases; bases outside gene matches: 10. Written as DNA, the CDR3 is TGTGCCAGCAGTCTACAGGGGACAGGGCCTAACAATGAGCAGTTCTTC. This codes for CASSLQGTGPNNEQFF.

The chain joins TRBV7-9 to TRBJ1-2, with D possibly being TRBD1 (5 bases). There are 14 residues in the CDR3. Between the trimmed V and J ends, which lost 4 bases and 8 bases, there was a span of 17 bases. Germline values: CDR1 SEHNR, CDR2 FQNEAQ (reference sequence). The CDR3 DNA is TGTGCCAGCAGCTCCCGGCAGGTCCAGGGCGGCTACACCTTC. Its protein product is CASSSRQVQGGYTF.